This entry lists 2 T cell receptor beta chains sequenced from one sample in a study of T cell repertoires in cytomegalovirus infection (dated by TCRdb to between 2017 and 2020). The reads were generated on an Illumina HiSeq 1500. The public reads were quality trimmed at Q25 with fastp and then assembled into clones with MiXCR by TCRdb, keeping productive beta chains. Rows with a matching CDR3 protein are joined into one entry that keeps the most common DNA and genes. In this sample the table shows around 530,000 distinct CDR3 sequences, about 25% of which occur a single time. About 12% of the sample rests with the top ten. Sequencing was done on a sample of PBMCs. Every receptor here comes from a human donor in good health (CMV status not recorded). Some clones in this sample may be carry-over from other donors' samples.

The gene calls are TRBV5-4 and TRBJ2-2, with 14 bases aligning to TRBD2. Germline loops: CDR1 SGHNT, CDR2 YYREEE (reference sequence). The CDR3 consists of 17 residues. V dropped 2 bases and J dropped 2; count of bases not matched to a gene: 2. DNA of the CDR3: TGTGCCAGCAGCTTTGGACTAGCGGGAGGTAACACCGGGGAGCTGTTTTTT. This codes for CASSFGLAGGNTGELFF.

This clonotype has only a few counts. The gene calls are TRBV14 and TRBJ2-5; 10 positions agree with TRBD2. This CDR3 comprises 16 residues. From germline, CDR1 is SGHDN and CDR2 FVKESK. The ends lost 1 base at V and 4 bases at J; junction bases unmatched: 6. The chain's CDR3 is CASSQVGASGGETQYF. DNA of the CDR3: TGTGCCAGCAGCCAAGTGGGGGCTAGCGGGGGAGAGACCCAGTACTTC.